This T cell receptor beta chain was identified in a study of T cells expressing NK-cell markers. The CDR3 spans 13 residues. Germline V gene data show CDR1 as GTSNPN and CDR2 as SVGIG (reference sequence). TCRdb reprocessed the 5' RACE reads; each CDR3 protein has one entry and no DNA is given. The data show fewer than 400,000 distinct CDR3 sequences, and the top ten clones hold about 10%. Sequencing was carried out using blood T cells: a sorted CD56 or NKG2C T cell subset, CD4+ or CD8+ T cells, or bulk PBMC T cells (not recorded which). This clonotype was sampled from a woman between 45 and 65 years old in good health. The chain is built from TRBV30 and TRBJ2-7; no DNA is available, so the TRBD2 call from TCRdb remains unchecked. The CDR3 sequence is CAWNPGGPYEQYF.